The entry below gives a single T cell receptor beta chain sequence along with its context. What it binds is not known. This entry belongs to a study of cytomegalovirus exposure and HLA in healthy donors. Overall study results and limits: Some public TCRs appeared in many individuals, while most sequences were rare. TRBV6-2, TRBV6-3 and other indistinguishable V segments were excluded. When the data were analyzed later, several of the most significant clusters appeared to be linked to common viral pathogens. Productive rates of about 90% or about 30% were seen for most TCR beta V segments in an earlier analysis.

The germline CDR1 and CDR2 sequences are MNHEY and SVGAGI. V was clipped by 0 bases and J by 6 bases, with 2 bases between them. The length of the CDR3 is 12 residues. 13 Jbeta primers and 60 Vbeta primers were used for the PCR. Measured with immunoSEQ multiplex PCR; TCRdb has only the in-frame clones, and not every one. This sample has around 180,000 clones, with nearly 80% found just once. The sequence came from a woman aged 30 to 39 in good health and CMV-seropositive. V is TRBV6-5 and J is TRBJ2-2; D is unclear. The sequencing sample was made of PBMCs. DNA for the CDR3: TGTGCCAGCAGTTACTCCGCCGGGGAGCTGTTTTTT. Its translation: CASSYSAGELFF.